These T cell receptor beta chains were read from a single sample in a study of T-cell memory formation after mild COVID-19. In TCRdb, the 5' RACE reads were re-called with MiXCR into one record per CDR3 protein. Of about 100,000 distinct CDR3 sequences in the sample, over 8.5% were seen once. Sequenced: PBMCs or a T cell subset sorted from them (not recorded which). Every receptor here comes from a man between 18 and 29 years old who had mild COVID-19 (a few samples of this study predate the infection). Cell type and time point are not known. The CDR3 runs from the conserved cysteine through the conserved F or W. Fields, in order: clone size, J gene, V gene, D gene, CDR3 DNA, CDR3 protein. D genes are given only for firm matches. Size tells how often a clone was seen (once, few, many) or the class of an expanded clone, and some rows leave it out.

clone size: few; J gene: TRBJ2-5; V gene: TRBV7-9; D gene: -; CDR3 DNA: TGTGCCAGCAGCCTCTTCGGTGGGCGTCAAGAGACCCAGTACTTC; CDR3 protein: CASSLFGGRQETQYF
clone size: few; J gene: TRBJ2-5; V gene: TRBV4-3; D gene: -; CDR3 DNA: TGCGCCAGCAGCCAAGACCAGGGGGGAGGAGAGACCCAGTACTTC; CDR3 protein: CASSQDQGGGETQYF
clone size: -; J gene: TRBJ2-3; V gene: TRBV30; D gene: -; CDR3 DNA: TGTGCCTGGAGTGTGGGCACAGCCAGCACAGATACGCAGTATTTT; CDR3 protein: CAWSVGTASTDTQYF
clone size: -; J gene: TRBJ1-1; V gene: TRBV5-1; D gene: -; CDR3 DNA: TGCGCCAGCAGCTTGGGATTTATAGGGGCCACTGAAGCTTTCTTT; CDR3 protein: CASSLGFIGATEAFF
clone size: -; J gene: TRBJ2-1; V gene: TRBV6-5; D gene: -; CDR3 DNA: TGTGCCAGCAGTTACTCCAAGGCGGGTGAGCAGTTCTTC; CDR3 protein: CASSYSKAGEQFF
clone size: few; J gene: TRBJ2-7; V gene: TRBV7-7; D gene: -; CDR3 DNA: TGTGCCAGCAGCTTAGGCCCGGTCTACGAGCAGTACTTC; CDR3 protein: CASSLGPVYEQYF
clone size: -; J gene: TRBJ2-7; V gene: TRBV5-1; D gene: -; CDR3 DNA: TGCGCCAGCAGCTTGGAACTGGGCGAGCAGTACTTC; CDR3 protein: CASSLELGEQYF
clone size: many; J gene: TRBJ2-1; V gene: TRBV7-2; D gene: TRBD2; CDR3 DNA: TGTGCCAGCAGCTTAGGTCCCAGCGGGGGGTACAATGAGCAGTTCTTC; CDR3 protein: CASSLGPSGGYNEQFF
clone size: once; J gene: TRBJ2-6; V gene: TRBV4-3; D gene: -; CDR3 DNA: TGCGCCAGCAGCCCGGGATGGGGCAACGGGGCCAACGTCCTGACTTTC; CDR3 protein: CASSPGWGNGANVLTF
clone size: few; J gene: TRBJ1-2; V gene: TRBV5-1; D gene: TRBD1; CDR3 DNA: TGCGCCAGCAGGGGACAGGTCCAAGTAAAGGGAGGCTACACCTTC; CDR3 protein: CASRGQVQVKGGYTF
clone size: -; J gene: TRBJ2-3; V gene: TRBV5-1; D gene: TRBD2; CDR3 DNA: TGCGCCAGCAGCTTAAGACTAGCGGGGGCCTTCACAGATACGCAGTATTTT; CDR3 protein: CASSLRLAGAFTDTQYF
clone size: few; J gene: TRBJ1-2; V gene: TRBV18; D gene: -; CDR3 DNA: TGTGCCAGCTCACCTCTCGGACGGTACTATGGCTACACCTTC; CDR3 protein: CASSPLGRYYGYTF
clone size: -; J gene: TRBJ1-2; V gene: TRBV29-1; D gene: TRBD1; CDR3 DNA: TGCAGCGTTACTGGGACAGACTATGGCTACACCTTC; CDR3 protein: CSVTGTDYGYTF
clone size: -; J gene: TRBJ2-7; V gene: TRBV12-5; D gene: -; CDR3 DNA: TGTGCTAGTGGTCAACCCCTCCGGGACGAGCAGTACTTC; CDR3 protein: CASGQPLRDEQYF
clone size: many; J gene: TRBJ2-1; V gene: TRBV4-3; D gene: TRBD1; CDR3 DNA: TGCGCCAGCAGCCAAGATCTAGGACAGGGGGCATCAAATGAGCAGTTCTTC; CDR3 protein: CASSQDLGQGASNEQFF
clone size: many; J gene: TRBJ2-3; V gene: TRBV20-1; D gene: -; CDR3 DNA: TGCAGTGCTAGCTCATCCCGGGAGGATACGCAGTATTTT; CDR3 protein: CSASSSREDTQYF
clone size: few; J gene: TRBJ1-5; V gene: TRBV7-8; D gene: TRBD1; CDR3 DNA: TGTGCCAGCAGCGTCGATAGGGGGCGTCAGCCCCAGCATTTT; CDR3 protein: CASSVDRGRQPQHF
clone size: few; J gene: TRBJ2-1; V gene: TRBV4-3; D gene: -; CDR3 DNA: TGCGCCAGCAGCTTCGTGTTAGAGATTGGGGATGAGCAGTTCTTC; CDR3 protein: CASSFVLEIGDEQFF
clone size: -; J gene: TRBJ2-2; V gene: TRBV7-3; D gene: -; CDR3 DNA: TGTGCCAGCAGAGGGGCCACCGGGGAGCTGTTTTTT; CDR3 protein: CASRGATGELFF
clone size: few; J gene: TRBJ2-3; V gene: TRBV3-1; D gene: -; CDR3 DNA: TGTGCCAGCAGCCAAGAGGGTTTAGATACGCAGTATTTT; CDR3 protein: CASSQEGLDTQYF
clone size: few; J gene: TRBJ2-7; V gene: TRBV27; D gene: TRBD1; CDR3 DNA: TGTGCCAGCAGTTTTGGCAGGGGGACCTACGAGCAGTACTTC; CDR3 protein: CASSFGRGTYEQYF
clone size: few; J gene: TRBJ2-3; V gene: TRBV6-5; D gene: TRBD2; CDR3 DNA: TGTGCCAGCAGTTTAGAGCGGGGGGGCACAGATACGCAGTATTTT; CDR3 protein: CASSLERGGTDTQYF
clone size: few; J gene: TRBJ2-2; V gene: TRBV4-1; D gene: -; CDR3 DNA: TGCGCTTCGGGCGCGAACACCGGGGAGCTGTTTTTT; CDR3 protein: CASGANTGELFF
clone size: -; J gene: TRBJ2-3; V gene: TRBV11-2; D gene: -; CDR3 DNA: TGTGCCAGCAGCTTAGTCCCCTTTTCTAGCACAGATACGCAGTATTTT; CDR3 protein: CASSLVPFSSTDTQYF
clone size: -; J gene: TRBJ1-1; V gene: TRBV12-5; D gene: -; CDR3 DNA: TGTGCTAGTGGTTTGGGACTCACAGACAGCGACAAGAACACTGAAGCTTTCTTT; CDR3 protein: CASGLGLTDSDKNTEAFF
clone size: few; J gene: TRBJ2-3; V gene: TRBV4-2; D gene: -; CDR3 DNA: TGTGCCAGCAGCCAAGACTGGCGGGGCACAGATACGCAGTATTTT; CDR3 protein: CASSQDWRGTDTQYF
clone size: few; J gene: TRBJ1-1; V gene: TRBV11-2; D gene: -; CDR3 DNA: TGTGCCAGCAGTCGAAACAGAGCCGAAGCTTTCTTT; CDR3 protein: CASSRNRAEAFF
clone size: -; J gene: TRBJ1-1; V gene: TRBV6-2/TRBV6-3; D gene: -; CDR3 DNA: TGTGCCAGCAGTTACAGAGTCCACCCCACTGAAGCTTTCTTT; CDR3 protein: CASSYRVHPTEAFF